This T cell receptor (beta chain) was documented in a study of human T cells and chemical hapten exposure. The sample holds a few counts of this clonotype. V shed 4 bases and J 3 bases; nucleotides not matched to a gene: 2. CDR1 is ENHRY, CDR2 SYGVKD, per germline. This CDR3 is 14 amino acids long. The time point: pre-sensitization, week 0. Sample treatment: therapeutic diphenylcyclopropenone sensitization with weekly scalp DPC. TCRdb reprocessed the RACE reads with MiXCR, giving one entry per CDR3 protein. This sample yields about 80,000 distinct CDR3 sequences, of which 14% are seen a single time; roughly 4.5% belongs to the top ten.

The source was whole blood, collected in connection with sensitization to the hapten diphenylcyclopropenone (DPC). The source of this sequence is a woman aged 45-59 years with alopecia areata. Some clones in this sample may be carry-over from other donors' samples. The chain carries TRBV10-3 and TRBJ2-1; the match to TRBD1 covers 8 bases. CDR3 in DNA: TGTGCCATCAGTGTGGGACAGGTCTACAATGAGCAGTTCTTC. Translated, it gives CAISVGQVYNEQFF.